Below are 30 T cell receptor beta chains sequenced from a single sample in a study of blood T cell repertoires in COVID-19. The method was immunoSEQ multiplex PCR; TCRdb's version includes in-frame clones alone and lacks a portion of them. The profile shows 200,000 to 250,000 clones, roughly 85% of them singletons. The sample was peripheral blood. Receptors were obtained from a woman in her seventies with COVID-19, enrolled during active disease.

The rearrangement uses TRBV27 and TRBJ2-7, with 8 bases matching TRBD1. This CDR3 is built from 15 residues. The junction had 7 bases not matched to a gene; V was cut back by 5 bases and J by 1 base. CDR1 is MNHEY, CDR2 SMNVEV, per germline (reference sequence). CDR3 amino acids: CASSRSRDRSYEQYF. CDR3 nucleotides: TGTGCCAGCAGTCGTTCCCGGGACAGGTCCTACGAGCAGTACTTC.

The V call is TRBV14, the J call TRBJ2-1, with 10 bases identical to TRBD2. The germline V gene has CDR1 SGHDN and CDR2 FVKESK. V lost 2 bases and J lost 7; bases outside the gene matches: 11. The CDR3 has 17 amino acids. The CDR3 reads CASSQRMGASGGNEQFF. Here the CDR3 DNA reads TGTGCCAGCAGCCAACGAATGGGGGCTAGCGGGGGTAATGAGCAGTTCTTC.

In DNA form, the CDR3 reads TGTGCCAGTAGTAACCGCGGGTTCCAAGATACGCAGTATTTT. Protein sequence: CASSNRGFQDTQYF. V and J are TRBV19 and TRBJ2-3; TRBD2 is a possible D gene (5 bases). Germline CDR1 LNHDA, CDR2 SQIVND (reference sequence). The CDR3 has 14 residues. Trimming left V 4 bases short and J 5 bases short, with 13 bases between.

This chain joins TRBV21-1 and TRBJ2-2; the table calls TRBD2, which could not be checked here. TRBV21-1 is described as a pseudogene. This CDR3 is 15 amino acids long. The CDR3 DNA sequence: TGTGCCAGCAGCGCCCGGACTAGTCAGCCCGGGGAGCTGTTTTTT. Amino acids: CASSARTSQPGELFF.

J is TRBJ1-2 and V is TRBV9; 7 bases agree with TRBD1. The V gene end was trimmed by 2 bases and the J gene end by 2 bases; junction bases not matched to a gene: 6. CDR1 SGDLS and CDR2 YYNGEE come from the germline V gene. The CDR3 totals 15 residues. The CDR3 reads CASSVGRGRNYGYTF. The CDR3 nucleotides read TGTGCCAGCAGCGTGGGCAGGGGGAGAAACTATGGCTACACCTTC.

This clone appeared a few times. The chain links TRBV5-5 to TRBJ2-5, with D perhaps matching TRBD2 (7 bases). V lost 5 bases, J lost 9 bases, and 20 bases lay in between. Germline CDR1 reads SGHKS; CDR2 reads YYEKEE (reference sequence). This CDR3 has 14 residues. The CDR3 DNA follows: TGTGCCAGCAGTCTACAGGGCGGGGGCGCAGCCCAGTACTTC. Translation: CASSLQGGGAAQYF.

The chain carries TRBV11-2 and TRBJ1-1; D is ambiguous. V was trimmed by 4 bases and J by 1 base, leaving 10 bases between them. The CDR3 has 14 amino acids. Per germline, CDR1 SGHAT and CDR2 FQNNGV. The CDR3 spells CASSYGLANTEAFF. CDR3 nucleotide sequence: TGTGCCAGCAGCTACGGGTTGGCGAACACTGAAGCTTTCTTT.

The genes are TRBV2 and TRBJ2-5, with TRBD2 matching 11 bases. This CDR3 is built from 14 residues. Germline V CDR1 and CDR2: SNHLY, FYNNEI. The V segment lost 4 bases and the J segment 4 bases; nucleotides outside the gene matches: 2. CDR3 nucleotide sequence: TGTGCCAGCAGTGTCCTAGCGGGAGGAGAGACCCAGTACTTC. Its translation: CASSVLAGGETQYF.

V usage is TRBV6-1 and J usage is TRBJ2-2; TRBD1 matches at 8 bases. The V gene's germline CDR1 is MNHNS and CDR2 SASEGT. Unmatched junction bases numbered 5, after V lost 3 bases and J lost 5 bases. This CDR3 is 15 amino acids long. CDR3 residues: CASSETGAETGELFF. The CDR3, as DNA: TGTGCCAGCAGTGAGACAGGGGCCGAAACCGGGGAGCTGTTTTTT.

The chain uses TRBV9 and TRBJ1-1; TRBD1 might be the D (6 bases). The germline gives CDR1 SGDLS, CDR2 YYNGEE. V was shortened by 0 bases and J by 4 bases, with 16 bases between the two germline ends. The CDR3 has 16 amino acids. CDR3 nucleotide sequence: TGTGCCAGCAGCGTAGAGGGGGGGCTGGAGGGCACTGAAGCTTTCTTT. The encoded protein is CASSVEGGLEGTEAFF. Using reference TRBV9 and TRBJ1-1 for the parts outside the CDR3, the full variable domain is DSGVTQTPKHLITATGQRVTLRCSPRSGDLSVYWYQQSLDQGLQFLIQYYNGEERAKGNILERFSAQQFPDLHSELNLSSLELGDSALYFCASSVEGGLEGTEAFFGQGTRLTVV.

CDR3 sequence (DNA): TGTGCCAGCAGCCCCCGGCCCGGACTAGATTTTACAGATACGCAGTATTTT. This codes for CASSPRPGLDFTDTQYF. The chain links TRBV9 to TRBJ2-3; 7 bases line up with TRBD2. After removal of 4 bases from V and 3 bases from J, the junction contained 14 bases not matched to a gene. CDR1 and CDR2 (germline): SGDLS, YYNGEE. This CDR3 spans 17 amino acids.

The chain has TRBV5-4 and TRBJ1-2; D might be TRBD1 (5 bases). Germline V gene lookup returns CDR1 SGHNT and CDR2 YYREEE (reference sequence). This CDR3 has 14 residues. The V end lost 0 bases, the J end lost 4 bases, and 10 bases lay between the germline ends. The CDR3 spells CASSLVDSSYGYTF. Written as DNA, the CDR3 is TGTGCCAGCAGCTTGGTTGACAGCAGCTATGGCTACACCTTC.

The chain combines TRBV6-5 with TRBJ1-3; D call uncertain. With 3 bases removed from V and 0 bases from J, the gap between germline ends came to 12 bases. Germline V CDR1 and CDR2: MNHEY, SVGAGI. The CDR3 loop spans 16 amino acids. DNA for the CDR3: TGTGCCAGCAGTTATCGGGAAGGGATCTCTGGAAACACCATATATTTT. It encodes CASSYREGISGNTIYF.

A single count supports this clone. Germline and junction disagree at one end, which may indicate a read error. The chain employs TRBV19 and TRBJ1-5, with D possibly being TRBD1 (5 bases). Germline V gene data show CDR1 as LNHDA and CDR2 as SQIVND (reference sequence). CDR3 size: 15 residues. The CDR3 region has the DNA TGTGCGAGTATGCCACCCAGGGTCTGGAACCAGCCCCAGCATTTT. This gives the protein CASMPPRVWNQPQHF.

The chain is built from TRBV11-2 and TRBJ2-3; D is unclear. The V end lost 5 bases, the J end lost 6 bases, and 21 bases lay between the germline ends. Germline CDR1 reads SGHAT; CDR2 reads FQNNGV. The CDR3 spans 16 residues. The CDR3 reads CASSPKTLLRSDTQYF. The CDR3 DNA sequence: TGTGCCAGCAGCCCGAAGACCCTCCTACGTAGCGATACGCAGTATTTT.

This chain links TRBV6-5 with TRBJ2-7, with D perhaps matching TRBD2 (5 bases). This CDR3 contains 13 residues. Trimming took 7 bases from V and 0 from J, leaving 10 bases between them. Per germline, CDR1 MNHEY and CDR2 SVGAGI. The CDR3 DNA reads TGTGCCAGCAAGGAGGCAGCCTCCTACGAGCAGTACTTC. Residues: CASKEAASYEQYF.

This chain links TRBV11-2 with TRBJ2-1, with a weak D call TRBD1 (6 bases). V was shortened by 3 bases and J by 4 bases, with 13 bases between the two germline ends. Germline V CDR1 and CDR2: SGHAT, FQNNGV. The CDR3 is 15 amino acids. The CDR3 protein is CASSFGDTIYNEQFF. CDR3 DNA: TGTGCCAGCAGCTTTGGGGACACTATTTACAATGAGCAGTTCTTC.

This chain joins TRBV5-1 and TRBJ1-2; 9 bases align to TRBD1. CDR1 and CDR2 from the germline V gene are SGHRS and YFSETQ. With 3 bases clipped from V and 4 bases from J, the junction kept 13 bases outside the gene matches. The CDR3 extends over 17 amino acids. Here the CDR3 DNA reads TGCGCCAGCAGCTCCCCCCGGGCGGACAGGGGTGGCTATGGCTACACCTTC. It translates to CASSSPRADRGGYGYTF.

The genes are TRBV30 and TRBJ2-1, with TRBD2 matching 12 bases. The CDR3 covers 15 residues. Losses at the gene ends were 4 bases for V and 7 bases for J; bases not matched to a gene: 8. Germline loops: CDR1 GTSNPN, CDR2 SVGIG (reference sequence). The CDR3 DNA sequence: TGTGCCTGGAAAATTGGACTAGCGGGGAATAATGAGCAGTTCTTC. Encoded protein: CAWKIGLAGNNEQFF.

The J gene is TRBJ1-1, the V gene TRBV7-8; 8 bases map to TRBD1. Trimming removed 3 bases from V and 5 bases from J; junction bases left unmatched: 8. Germline loops: CDR1 SGHVS, CDR2 FQNEAQ. The CDR3 is made up of 15 amino acids. Here the CDR3 DNA reads TGTGCCAGCAGCTTTGGGATCGACAGGGGAACTGAAGCTTTCTTT. This gives the protein CASSFGIDRGTEAFF.

The gene calls are TRBV5-4 and TRBJ1-1; D remains unclear. CDR3 length equals 15 residues. With 2 bases removed from V and 2 bases from J, the gap between germline ends came to 13 bases. Germline CDR1 and CDR2: SGHNT and YYREEE (reference sequence). The CDR3 loop is CASSFQIPENTEAFF. The CDR3 bases are TGTGCCAGCAGCTTTCAGATTCCCGAAAACACTGAAGCTTTCTTT.

CDR3 in amino acids: CASSSPSGRSTDTQYF. In DNA, the CDR3 is TGCGCCAGCAGCTCACCGAGCGGGAGGAGCACAGATACGCAGTATTTT. This chain links TRBV5-1 with TRBJ2-3; 9 nucleotides line up with TRBD2. The junction had 5 bases not matched to a gene; V was cut back by 3 bases and J by 0 bases. Germline loops: CDR1 SGHRS, CDR2 YFSETQ. This CDR3 comprises 16 residues.

The genes are TRBV27 and TRBJ2-7; 11 nucleotides line up with TRBD2. V dropped 0 bases and J dropped 5; count of bases not matched to a gene: 6. The CDR3 runs 16 residues. Germline CDR1 MNHEY, CDR2 SMNVEV (reference sequence). CDR3 loop: CASSLSVLAGVHEQYF. The DNA for the CDR3 is TGTGCCAGCAGTTTATCGGTACTAGCGGGAGTCCACGAGCAGTACTTC.

The chain is built from TRBV25-1 and TRBJ1-4, with unresolved D. Germline V gene lookup returns CDR1 MGHDK and CDR2 SYGVNS. This CDR3 spans 16 amino acids. V gave up 2 bases and J gave up 0 bases, with 10 bases separating them. The CDR3 here is CASSEIPSATNEKLFF. Here the CDR3 DNA reads TGTGCCAGCAGTGAAATCCCTTCAGCAACTAATGAAAAACTGTTTTTT.

This rearrangement joins TRBV6-5 to TRBJ2-7; TRBD1 aligns across 11 bases. Germline CDR1 and CDR2: MNHEY and SVGAGI. The V gene end was trimmed by 6 bases and the J gene end by 6 bases; junction bases not matched to a gene: 7. This CDR3 is 14 amino acids long. The CDR3 coding sequence is TGTGCCAGCAGCAGGGGACAGGGGGTAGGCGAGCAGTACTTC. This codes for CASSRGQGVGEQYF.

The chain links TRBV2 to TRBJ2-1; 14 nucleotides line up with TRBD2. The CDR3 runs to 15 residues. CDR1 is SNHLY and CDR2 is FYNNEI in the germline V gene. V lost 5 bases, J lost 8 bases, and 5 bases stayed unmatched. CDR3 sequence reads: CASSLQGLAGDEQFF. Written as DNA, the CDR3 is TGTGCCAGCAGTCTCCAGGGACTAGCGGGAGATGAGCAGTTCTTC.

The genes are TRBV9 and TRBJ2-7; D is possibly TRBD2 (6 bases). The CDR3 sequence is 15 residues long. The ends were cut back, 4 bases at V and 3 bases at J, with 17 bases in the middle. Germline CDR1 is SGDLS and CDR2 is YYNGEE. CDR3 nucleotides: TGTGCCAGCAGCCTCAACCCGGGGGAGGTCTACGAGCAGTACTTC. This codes for CASSLNPGEVYEQYF.

The chain carries TRBV5-1 and TRBJ1-4; unclear D gene. V was clipped by 4 bases and J by 0 bases, with 7 bases between them. The length of the CDR3 is 14 residues. Germline V gives CDR1 SGHRS, CDR2 YFSETQ. The CDR3 nucleotides read TGCGCCAGCAGCACGGAGCCAACTAATGAAAAACTGTTTTTT. It translates to CASSTEPTNEKLFF.

This chain uses TRBV24-1 with TRBJ1-5; 8 bases are a match to TRBD1. CDR1 and CDR2 from the germline V gene are KGHDR and SFDVKD. J was trimmed by 7 bases and V by 2 bases; bases with no gene match: 9. The CDR3 is 16 amino acids. The CDR3 protein is CATSDSTGGALQPQHF. The CDR3 DNA reads TGTGCCACCAGTGATTCCACAGGGGGAGCTTTGCAGCCCCAGCATTTT.

The V and J genes are TRBV10-3 and TRBJ1-1, with a tentative D call TRBD1 (6 bases). V was pared by 5 bases and J by 4 bases, with 14 bases between. The germline gives CDR1 ENHRY, CDR2 SYGVKD. The CDR3 has 14 residues. CDR3 amino acids: CAISRTAQGTEAFF. CDR3 in DNA: TGTGCCATCAGTCGGACAGCCCAAGGCACTGAAGCTTTCTTT.